The clone carrying this TCR beta chain was recorded at least ten times. Regarding time point: patch test 3, about 24 weeks after DPC sensitization. The sample's treatment: therapeutic diphenylcyclopropenone sensitization with weekly scalp DPC. TCRdb used MiXCR to reprocess the RACE reads, holding one entry per CDR3 protein. This sample has about 190,000 distinct CDR3 sequences, with around a quarter found just once. This entry belongs to a study of human T cells and chemical hapten exposure. This receptor was identified in a middle-aged woman with alopecia areata. Some clones in this sample may be carry-over from other donors' samples. The sample in question was whole blood, obtained in connection with sensitization to the hapten diphenylcyclopropenone (DPC).

The CDR3: CASSLKGIDTQYF. For the CDR3, the DNA is TGTGCCAGCAGCTTAAAAGGAATAGATACGCAGTATTTT. The J gene is TRBJ2-3, the V gene TRBV7-9; D gene unclear. The CDR3 contains 13 residues. V was clipped by 2 bases and J by 5 bases, with 8 bases between them. Germline V CDR1 and CDR2: SEHNR, FQNEAQ (reference sequence).